This T cell receptor beta chain was retrieved from a study of T cell repertoires in cytomegalovirus infection. The overall study: Public TCR beta signature analysis indicated the presence of both CMV infection and matching HLA type.

Study-wide points: Summed frequency of shared TCR beta families picked out CMV carriers who also had the relevant HLA. It was HLA-C-restricted CMV-specific TCR beta clonotypes that dominated the response ex vivo.

CDR1 SGHTA and CDR2 FQGTGA come from the germline V gene. V dropped 6 bases and J dropped 1 base, with 9 bases sitting between them. The CDR3 is 13 residues long. MiXCR was run by TCRdb on the reads, yielding one entry per CDR3 protein. The profile shows fewer than 80,000 distinct CDR3 sequences, 3.7% of them singletons. In this sample, this clonotype turned up many times. Antigen unknown. The origin of this receptor is a human donor in good health (CMV status not recorded). Some clones in this sample may be carry-over from other donors' samples. The chain joins TRBV7-3 to TRBJ1-1; D is possibly TRBD1 (5 bases). Material for sequencing was PBMCs. The CDR3 region is CASRYDRNTEAFF. DNA of the CDR3: TGTGCCAGCAGATATGACAGGAACACTGAAGCTTTCTTT.